This T cell receptor beta chain is drawn from a study of blood T cells in healthy people across ages (dated by TCRdb to the mid-2010s). About the full investigation: Template switching captured roughly one uniquely barcoded TCR beta cDNA molecule per two T cells in model experiments. Two additional independent replicas of 1 million unique cDNA reads from the same blood draw were analyzed for two donors (one aged 18 to 29 and one aged 80 or older). The study measured age-related changes in TCR beta repertoire diversity using deep sequencing normalized with unique cDNA molecular identifiers. Donors were grouped into four age groups: young (average 16 years), middle-aged (about 38), aged (around 56) and long-lived (approximately 81). To avoid experimental bias, donors of different ages were randomly spread across the sequencing lanes. Overall study outcomes, separate from this receptor: Conclusive comparison of naive and antigen-experienced compartments was prevented by the profiling of bulk unsorted PBMCs. Because the CMV infection status of the donors was unknown, age-related changes in expanded clonotypes may potentially have been confounded. Observed TCR beta diversity correlated strongly with the percentage of naive T cells measured by flow cytometry. Estimates of total diversity based on one million sequenced T cells were regarded as lower bounds and as underestimates. Compared with the aged group, more naive CD4+ T cells, fewer expanded clones and increased TCR diversity were shown by the long-lived group, suggesting age selection. Observed TCR beta diversity per million T cells fell roughly linearly with age, and a significant reduction was already apparent by age roughly 41.

The 39 donors, aged 6 to 90 years, were systemically healthy Caucasian individuals from Russia. Each donor gave ten milliliters of peripheral blood, drawn into EDTA-treated Vacutainer tubes. Ficoll-Paque density-gradient centrifugation was used to isolate PBMCs, with at least 6.5 million per sample. Total RNA, at least 6 micrograms per sample, was extracted from PBMCs with Trizol reagent. For every donor, an aliquot of PBMCs went through flow cytometry to measure the percentages of naive CD45RAhigh/CD27high T cells. CDR1 and CDR2 are drawn from the germline V gene: SGDLS, YYNGEE. The CDR3 has 17 amino acids, counting the end cysteine and phenylalanine. The DNA shown is the 51-base CDR3, in frame from base 1. Trimmed from V: 0 bases; trimmed from J: 2 bases; junction bases lacking a gene match: 6. The table lists this clonotype with many counts. Its antigen specificity is not known. Base qualities are not provided; no much larger clone lies one nucleotide away.

Preparation of the library involved 5' RACE. The instrument given in TCRdb is Illumina HiSeq 2500. The second PCR ran for roughly 7 to 12 cycles and used a J-beta primer mix along with a sample-barcoded 5' primer. A unique molecular identifier was introduced onto each TCR beta cDNA molecule by a template-switch 5' adaptor carrying 12 random nucleotides. At least 2.5 million CDR3-containing paired-end reads were obtained from each sample. First-strand cDNA was synthesized from all RNA with the Mint cDNA synthesis kit, primed by a TRBC-specific oligonucleotide. Following uracil-DNA glycosylase treatment, all cDNA underwent a first 18-cycle PCR with the universal primers M1SS and BC2_uni_R. In the authors' own workflow: Each sample was normalized by randomly selecting 1 million high-quality reads, each carrying a distinct molecular identifier. Instead of being binned into consensus sequences, reads with shared molecular identifiers were discarded. MiTCR, run with a Q25 quality threshold and the strictest error-elimination algorithm, handled CDR3 identification, clonotype clustering and error correction. A nonparametric unseen species model with Euler transformation was used to estimate lower-bound total TCR beta diversity. TCRdb reanalyzed the raw reads on its own, using fastp at Q25 for trimming and MiXCR for clone calling, and kept in-frame beta chains. Entries that share a CDR3 protein sequence are merged under the most common genes and DNA. None of the V and J calls come from the authors' own analysis; TCRdb made them. The sample contains fewer than 800,000 distinct CDR3 sequences, about 30% of them found a single time. Of the sample, approximately 15% is held by the ten largest clones.

Sequencing was performed on blood. This TCR was sampled from a woman older than 75 in good health. Donor details come from another sample of the same person, matched by shared clones. Recombination joined TRBV9 with TRBJ2-5; 11 bases in the junction line up with TRBD2. The CDR3 protein: CASSVVGSGGEQETQYF. The DNA sequence is TGTGCCAGCAGCGTAGTTGGTAGCGGGGGGGAACAAGAGACCCAGTACTTC.